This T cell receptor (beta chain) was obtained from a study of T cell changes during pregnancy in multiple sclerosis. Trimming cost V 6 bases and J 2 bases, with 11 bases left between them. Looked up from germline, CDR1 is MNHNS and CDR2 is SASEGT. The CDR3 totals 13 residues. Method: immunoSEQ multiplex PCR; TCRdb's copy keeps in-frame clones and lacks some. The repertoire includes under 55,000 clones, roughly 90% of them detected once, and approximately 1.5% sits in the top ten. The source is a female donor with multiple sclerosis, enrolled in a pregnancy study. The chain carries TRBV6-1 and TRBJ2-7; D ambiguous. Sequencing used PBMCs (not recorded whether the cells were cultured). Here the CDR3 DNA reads TGTGCCAGCAGGGCCTGGGTAACCTACGAGCAGTACTTC. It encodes CASRAWVTYEQYF.